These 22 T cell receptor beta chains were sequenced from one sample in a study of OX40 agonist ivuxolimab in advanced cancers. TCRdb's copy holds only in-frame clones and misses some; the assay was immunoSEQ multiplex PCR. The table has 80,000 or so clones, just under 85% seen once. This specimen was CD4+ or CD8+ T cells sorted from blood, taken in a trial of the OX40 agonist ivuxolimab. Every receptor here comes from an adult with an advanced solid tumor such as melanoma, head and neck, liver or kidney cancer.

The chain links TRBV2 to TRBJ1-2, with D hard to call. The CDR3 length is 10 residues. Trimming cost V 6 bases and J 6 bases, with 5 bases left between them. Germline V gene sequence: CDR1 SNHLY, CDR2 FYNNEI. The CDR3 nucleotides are TGTGCCAGCAGAGAGGATGGCTACACCTTC. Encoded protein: CASREDGYTF.

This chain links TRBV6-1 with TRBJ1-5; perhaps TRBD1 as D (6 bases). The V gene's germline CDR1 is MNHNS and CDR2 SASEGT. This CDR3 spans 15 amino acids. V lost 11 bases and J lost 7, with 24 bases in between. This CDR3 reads CACTWGTRDTQPQHF. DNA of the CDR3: TGTGCCTGCACATGGGGGACAAGGGACACACAGCCCCAGCATTTT.

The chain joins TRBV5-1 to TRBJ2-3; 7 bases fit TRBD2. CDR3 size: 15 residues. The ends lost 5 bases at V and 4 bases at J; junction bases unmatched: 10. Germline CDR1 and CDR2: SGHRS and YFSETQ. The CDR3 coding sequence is TGCGCCAGCAGAACCCGAGGCGGGAGCGCAGATACGCAGTATTTT. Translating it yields CASRTRGGSADTQYF.

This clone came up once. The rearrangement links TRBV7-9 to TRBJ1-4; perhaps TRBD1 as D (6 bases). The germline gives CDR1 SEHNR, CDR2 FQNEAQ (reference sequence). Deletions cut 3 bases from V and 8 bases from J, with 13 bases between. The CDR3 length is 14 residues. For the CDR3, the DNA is TGTGCCAGCAGCTTCGGGGGGGCTGAGGAAAAACTGTTTTTT. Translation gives CASSFGGAEEKLFF.

CDR3 sequence reads: CASSYDVNYGYTF. Here the CDR3 DNA reads TGTGCCAGCAGTTACGATGTAAACTATGGCTACACCTTC. V gene TRBV6-6 combines with J gene TRBJ1-2; D gene unclear. This CDR3 has 13 amino acids. V was shortened by 2 bases and J by 2 bases, with 6 bases between the two germline ends. Per the germline V gene, CDR1 is MNHNY and CDR2 is SVGAGI (reference sequence).

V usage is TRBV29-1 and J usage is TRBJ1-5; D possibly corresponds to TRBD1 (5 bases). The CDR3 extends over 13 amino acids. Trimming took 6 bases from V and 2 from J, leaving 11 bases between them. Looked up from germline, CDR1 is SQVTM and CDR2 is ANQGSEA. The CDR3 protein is CSVTWGGNQPQHF. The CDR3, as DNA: TGCAGCGTCACTTGGGGCGGCAATCAGCCCCAGCATTTT.

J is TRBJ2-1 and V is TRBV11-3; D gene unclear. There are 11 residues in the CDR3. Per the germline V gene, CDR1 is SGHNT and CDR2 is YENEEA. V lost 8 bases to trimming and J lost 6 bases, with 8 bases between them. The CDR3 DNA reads TGTGCCAGCTTTAAGTCCAATGAGCAGTTCTTC. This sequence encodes CASFKSNEQFF.

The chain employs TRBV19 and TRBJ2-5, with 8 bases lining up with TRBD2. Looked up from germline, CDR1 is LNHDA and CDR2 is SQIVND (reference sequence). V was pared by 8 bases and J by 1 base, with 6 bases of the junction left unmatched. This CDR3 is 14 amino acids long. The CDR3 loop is CASGGGGPQETQYF. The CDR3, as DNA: TGTGCCAGTGGTGGCGGGGGGCCCCAAGAGACCCAGTACTTC.

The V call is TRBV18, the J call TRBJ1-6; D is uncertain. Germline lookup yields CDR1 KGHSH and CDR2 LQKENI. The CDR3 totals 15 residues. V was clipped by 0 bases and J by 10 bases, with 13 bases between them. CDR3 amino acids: CASSPPGNLQSPLHF. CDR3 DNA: TGTGCCAGCTCACCACCGGGGAATCTTCAATCACCCCTCCACTTT. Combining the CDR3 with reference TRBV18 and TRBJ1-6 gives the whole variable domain NAGVMQNPRHLVRRRGQEARLRCSPMKGHSHVYWYRQLPEEGLKFMVYLQKENIIDESGMPKERFSAEFPKEGPSILRIQQVVRGDSAAYFCASSPPGNLQSPLHFGNGTRLTVT.

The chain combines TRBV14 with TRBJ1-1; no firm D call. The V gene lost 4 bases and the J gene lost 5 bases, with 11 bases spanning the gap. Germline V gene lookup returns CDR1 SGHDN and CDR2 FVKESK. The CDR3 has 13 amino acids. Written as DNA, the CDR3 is TGTGCCAGCAGCCTTACAGTGGGGACTGAAGCTTTCTTT. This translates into CASSLTVGTEAFF.

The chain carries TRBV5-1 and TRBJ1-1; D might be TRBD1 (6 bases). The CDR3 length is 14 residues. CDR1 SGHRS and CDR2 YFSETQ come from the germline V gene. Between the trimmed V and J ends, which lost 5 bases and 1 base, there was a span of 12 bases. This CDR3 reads CASSRGGQNTEAFF. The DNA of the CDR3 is TGCGCCAGCAGTAGGGGGGGCCAGAACACTGAAGCTTTCTTT.

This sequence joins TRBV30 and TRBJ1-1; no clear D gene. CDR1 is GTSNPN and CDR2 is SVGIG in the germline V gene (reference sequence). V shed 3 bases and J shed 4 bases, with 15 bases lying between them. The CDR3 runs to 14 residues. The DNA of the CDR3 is TGTGCCTGGAGGGAGGGCAGGACTTTCACTGAAGCTTTCTTT. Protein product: CAWREGRTFTEAFF.

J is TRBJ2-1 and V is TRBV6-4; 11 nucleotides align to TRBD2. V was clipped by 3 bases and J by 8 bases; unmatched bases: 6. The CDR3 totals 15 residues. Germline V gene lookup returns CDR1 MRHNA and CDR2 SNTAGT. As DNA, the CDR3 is TGTGCCAGCAGTGATCTAGCGGGGGGCGGAGATGAGCAGTTCTTC. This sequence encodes CASSDLAGGGDEQFF.

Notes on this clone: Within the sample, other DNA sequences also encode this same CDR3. This chain's CDR3 is CASSYTDTQYF. In DNA form, the CDR3 reads TGTGCCAGCTCCTACACAGATACGCAGTATTTT. The chain recombines TRBV2 with TRBJ2-3; D ambiguous. This CDR3 comprises 11 residues. CDR1 is SNHLY and CDR2 is FYNNEI in the germline V gene. V was trimmed by 8 bases and J by 2 bases, leaving 5 bases between them.

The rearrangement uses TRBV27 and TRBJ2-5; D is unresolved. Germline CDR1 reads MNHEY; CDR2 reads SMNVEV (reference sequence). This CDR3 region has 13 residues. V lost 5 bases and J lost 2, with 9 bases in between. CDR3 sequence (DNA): TGTGCCAGCAGTCTGAGGCCACAAGAGACCCAGTACTTC. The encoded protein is CASSLRPQETQYF.

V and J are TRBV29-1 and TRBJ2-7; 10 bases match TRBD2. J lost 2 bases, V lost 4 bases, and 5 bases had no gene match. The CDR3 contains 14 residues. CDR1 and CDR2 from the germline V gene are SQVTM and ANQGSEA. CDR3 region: CSVGPSGGPYEQYF. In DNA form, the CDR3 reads TGCAGCGTTGGGCCTAGCGGGGGCCCCTACGAGCAGTACTTC.

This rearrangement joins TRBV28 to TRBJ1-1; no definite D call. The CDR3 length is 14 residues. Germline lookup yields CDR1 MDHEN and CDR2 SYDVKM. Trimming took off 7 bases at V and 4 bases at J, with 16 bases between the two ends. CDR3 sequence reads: CASNPIHRATEAFF. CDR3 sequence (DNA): TGTGCCAGCAATCCAATTCATCGGGCCACTGAAGCTTTCTTT.

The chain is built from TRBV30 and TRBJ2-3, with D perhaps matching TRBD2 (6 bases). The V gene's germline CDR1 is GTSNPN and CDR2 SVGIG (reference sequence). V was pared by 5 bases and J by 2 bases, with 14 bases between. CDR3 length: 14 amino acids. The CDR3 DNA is TGTGCCTGGGGGACTCTCGGGACCACAGATACGCAGTATTTT. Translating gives CAWGTLGTTDTQYF. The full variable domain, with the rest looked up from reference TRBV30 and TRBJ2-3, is SQTIHQWPATLVQPVGSPLSLECTVEGTSNPNLYWYRQAAGRGLQLLFYSVGIGQISSEVPQNLSASRPQDRQFILSSKKLLLSDSGFYLCAWGTLGTTDTQYFGPGTRLTVL.

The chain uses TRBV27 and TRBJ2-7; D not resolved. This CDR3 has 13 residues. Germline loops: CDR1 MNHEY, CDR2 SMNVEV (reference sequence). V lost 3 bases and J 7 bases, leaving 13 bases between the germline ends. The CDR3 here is CASSFRQVGEQYF. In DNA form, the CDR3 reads TGTGCCAGCAGTTTTCGGCAGGTGGGGGAGCAGTACTTC.

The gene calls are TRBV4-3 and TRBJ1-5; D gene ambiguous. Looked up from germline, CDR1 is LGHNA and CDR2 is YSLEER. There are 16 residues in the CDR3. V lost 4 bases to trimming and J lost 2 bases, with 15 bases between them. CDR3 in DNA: TGCGCCAGCAGCCTAACCATGATTCGGGGCAATCAGCCCCAGCATTTT. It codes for CASSLTMIRGNQPQHF.

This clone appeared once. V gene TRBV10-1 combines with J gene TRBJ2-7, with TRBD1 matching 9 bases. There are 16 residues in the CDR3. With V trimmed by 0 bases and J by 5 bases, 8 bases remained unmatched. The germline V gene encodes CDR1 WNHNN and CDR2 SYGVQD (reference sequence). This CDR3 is CASSESTGGRSDEQYF. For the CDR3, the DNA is TGCGCCAGCAGTGAGTCTACAGGGGGCAGGTCAGACGAGCAGTACTTC.

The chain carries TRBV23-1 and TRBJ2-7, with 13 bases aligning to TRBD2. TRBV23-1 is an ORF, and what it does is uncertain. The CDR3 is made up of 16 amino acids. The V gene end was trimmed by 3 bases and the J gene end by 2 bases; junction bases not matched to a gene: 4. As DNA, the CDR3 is TGCGCCAGCAGTCAGTCGACTAGCGGGGGGACCTACGAGCAGTACTTC. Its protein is CASSQSTSGGTYEQYF.